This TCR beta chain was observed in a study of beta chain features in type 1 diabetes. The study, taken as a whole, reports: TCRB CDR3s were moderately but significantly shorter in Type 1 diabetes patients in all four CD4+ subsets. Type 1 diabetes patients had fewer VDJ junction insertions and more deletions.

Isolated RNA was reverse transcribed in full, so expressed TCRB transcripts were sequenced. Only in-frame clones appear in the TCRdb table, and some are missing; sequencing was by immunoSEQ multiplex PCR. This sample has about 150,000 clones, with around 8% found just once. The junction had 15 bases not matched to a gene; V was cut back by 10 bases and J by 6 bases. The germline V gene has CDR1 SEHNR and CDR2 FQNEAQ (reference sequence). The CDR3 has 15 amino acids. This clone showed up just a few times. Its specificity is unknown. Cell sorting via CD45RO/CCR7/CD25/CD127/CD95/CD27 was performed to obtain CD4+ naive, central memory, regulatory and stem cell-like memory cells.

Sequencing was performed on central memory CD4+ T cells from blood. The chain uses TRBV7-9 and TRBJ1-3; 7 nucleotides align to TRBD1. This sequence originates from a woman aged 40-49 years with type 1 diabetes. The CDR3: CATSFLTGTANTIYF. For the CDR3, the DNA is TGTGCCACCTCTTTTTTAACCGGGACAGCAAACACCATATATTTT. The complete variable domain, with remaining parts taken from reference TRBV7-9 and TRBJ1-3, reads DTGVSQNPRHKITKRGQNVTFRCDPISEHNRLYWYRQTLGQGPEFLTYFQNEAQLEKSRLLSDRFSAERPKGSFSTLEIQRTEQGDSAMYLCATSFLTGTANTIYFGEGSWLTVV.